These 18 T cell receptor beta chains share one sample of origin, sequenced in a study of shared clonotypes between healthy human individuals (TCRdb year 2020). CD8 naive samples consisted of CD45RO-negative cells that were positively selected for CCR7, yielding a CD45RA+CCR7+ population without TemRA cells. The library was made by the immunoSEQ multiplex PCR assay. This immuneACCESS table, as held by TCRdb, lists in-frame sequences with V and J called but not all clones. Of the missing ones, under half trace to an unresolved V gene in checked studies; the others have no known cause. The sample has hundreds of thousands of clones on record, 95% of them singletons. About 0.11% of the sample rests with the top ten. Sequenced material: naive CD8+ T cells sorted from blood. Reading the label with the study, this specimen's cell subset or site is: CD45RA+CCR7+. The receptors were gathered from a woman in her thirties in good health.

This clone was found once. The chain is built from TRBV5-4 and TRBJ2-7; 12 bases line up with TRBD2. The CDR3 runs to 17 residues. The germline CDR1 and CDR2 sequences are SGHNT and YYREEE (reference sequence). The J segment lost 4 bases and the V segment lost 4 bases, leaving 12 bases of the junction unmatched. The CDR3 is CASSLSETGTSGYEQYF. The CDR3 nucleotides read TGTGCCAGCAGCCTATCAGAGACCGGGACTAGCGGGTACGAGCAGTACTTC.

The chain uses TRBV6-5 and TRBJ1-1; the D gene is possibly TRBD1 (5 bases). The CDR3 extends over 14 amino acids. Trimming took 6 bases from V and 5 from J, leaving 16 bases between them. Germline V gives CDR1 MNHEY, CDR2 SVGAGI. CDR3 DNA sequence: TGTGCCAGCAGCCCGGTGGGGGTGAGAACTGAAGCTTTCTTT. This encodes CASSPVGVRTEAFF.

The chain is built from TRBV14 and TRBJ2-6, with D unresolved. V was cut by 0 bases and J by 1 base, with 13 bases left in between. Germline CDR1 and CDR2: SGHDN and FVKESK. This CDR3 is 18 amino acids long. Written as DNA, the CDR3 is TGTGCCAGCAGCCAAGATCGTGGGGTAGCTTCTGGGGCCAACGTCCTGACTTTC. As protein: CASSQDRGVASGANVLTF.

Only one count was recorded for this clone. The chain uses TRBV7-6 and TRBJ2-1; D is uncertain. This CDR3 is 12 amino acids long. The V end was cut by 4 bases, the J end by 6 bases, with 7 bases between. Per the germline V gene, CDR1 is SGHVS and CDR2 is FNYEAQ. The CDR3 DNA follows: TGTGCCAGCAGCTATTGGTCCAATGAGCAGTTCTTC. Translating gives CASSYWSNEQFF.

V is TRBV9 and J is TRBJ1-3; D not resolved. V gave up 4 bases and J gave up 2 bases, with 19 bases separating them. CDR1 and CDR2 (germline): SGDLS, YYNGEE. This CDR3 spans 17 amino acids. CDR3 DNA sequence: TGTGCCAGCAGCCCCTCGGGAAGGGCTACCACTGGAAACACCATATATTTT. The encoded protein is CASSPSGRATTGNTIYF.

The rearrangement links TRBV29-1 to TRBJ2-7, with 7 nucleotides matching TRBD2. The CDR3 extends over 14 amino acids. V lost 1 base and J lost 5; bases outside the gene matches: 8. Germline V CDR1 and CDR2: SQVTM, ANQGSEA. For the CDR3, the DNA is TGCAGCGTTGAAGGACGGGGAGGGCCAAACGAGCAGTACTTC. Its protein product is CSVEGRGGPNEQYF.

This clone has a single count. The chain joins TRBV27 to TRBJ2-5; 10 bases agree with TRBD2. Losses at the gene ends were 3 bases for V and 5 bases for J; bases not matched to a gene: 12. Germline CDR1 is MNHEY and CDR2 is SMNVEV (reference sequence). There are 17 residues in the CDR3. The CDR3 sequence is CASSFYWLAGARETQYF. CDR3 in DNA: TGTGCCAGCAGTTTTTATTGGCTAGCGGGAGCACGGGAGACCCAGTACTTC.

CDR3 residues: CASKGTGGYEQYF. The CDR3 region has the DNA TGTGCCAGCAAGGGGACAGGGGGCTACGAGCAGTACTTC. The V call is TRBV2, the J call TRBJ2-7; 11 bases map to TRBD1. The CDR3 spans 13 residues. CDR1 and CDR2 from the germline V gene are SNHLY and FYNNEI. The V and J ends lost 7 bases and 3 bases, in that order; junction bases with no gene match: 2.

The rearrangement joins TRBV5-6 to TRBJ2-7; D is unresolved. V was trimmed by 5 bases and J by 4 bases, leaving 19 bases between them. Germline values: CDR1 SGHDT, CDR2 YYEEEE. The CDR3 spans 15 residues. In DNA form, the CDR3 reads TGTGCCAGCAGTACGAATCTTGGGGTCACATACGAGCAGTACTTC. This translates into CASSTNLGVTYEQYF.

The table lists this clone with a few counts. The chain employs TRBV4-1 and TRBJ2-7; tentatively, D is TRBD2 (6 bases). The CDR3 runs to 13 residues. V lost 1 base and J lost 7, with 11 bases in between. Germline CDR1 reads MGHRA; CDR2 reads YSYEKL. DNA for the CDR3: TGCGCCAGCAGCCAAGTGACCGGACTAGAGCAGTACTTC. Protein: CASSQVTGLEQYF.

This chain connects TRBV5-6 to TRBJ2-1; 7 bases fit TRBD2. Germline assignment: CDR1 SGHDT and CDR2 YYEEEE. CDR3 length: 16 residues. The trim removed 2 bases at V and 4 bases at J, leaving 9 bases unmatched. The CDR3: CASSFSLAELYNEQFF. In DNA, the CDR3 is TGTGCCAGCAGCTTCAGCCTAGCGGAACTATACAATGAGCAGTTCTTC.

V and J are TRBV28 and TRBJ2-7, with 8 nucleotides matching TRBD2. Trimming at V came to 4 bases and at J to 3 bases, leaving 5 bases not matched to a gene. CDR3 length: 14 amino acids. Germline CDR1 MDHEN, CDR2 SYDVKM. The CDR3 region is CASSSPGGLYEQYF. DNA of the CDR3: TGTGCCAGCAGTTCGCCGGGGGGGCTCTACGAGCAGTACTTC.

As to this clone: The germline gene is not matched at one end of the junction; a read error may be the cause. This chain connects TRBV6-1 to TRBJ2-2, with 11 nucleotides matching TRBD2. The CDR3 has 16 residues. Germline CDR1 reads MNHNS; CDR2 reads SASEGT. The CDR3 sequence: CASREGTSGNTGELFF. CDR3 DNA sequence: TGTGCCAGCAGGGAAGGGACTAGCGGGAACACCGGGGAGCTGTTTTTT.

The gene calls are TRBV5-4 and TRBJ1-1, with D uncertain. The CDR3 sequence is 13 residues long. Trimming stripped 0 bases from V and 4 bases from J, with 7 bases between. Germline values: CDR1 SGHNT, CDR2 YYREEE (reference sequence). CDR3 nucleotides: TGTGCCAGCAGCTTGGTCCCTGGCACTGAAGCTTTCTTT. This codes for CASSLVPGTEAFF.

This sequence joins TRBV27 and TRBJ2-1, with 7 bases matching TRBD2. CDR1 and CDR2 (germline): MNHEY, SMNVEV (reference sequence). Trimming removed 2 bases from V and 4 bases from J; junction bases left unmatched: 8. The CDR3 has 16 amino acids. The CDR3 bases are TGTGCCAGCAGTTTACACCGGGGGGACTCATACAATGAGCAGTTCTTC. Amino acids: CASSLHRGDSYNEQFF.

V and J are TRBV5-6 and TRBJ1-2; TRBD1 is a possible D gene (5 bases). The V and J ends lost 4 bases and 5 bases respectively, with 15 bases between them. The CDR3 consists of 14 residues. Germline CDR1 is SGHDT and CDR2 is YYEEEE. Here the CDR3 reads CASSPGTGTYGYTF. CDR3 nucleotide sequence: TGTGCCAGCAGCCCTGGGACCGGAACGTATGGCTACACCTTC.

The chain couples TRBV27 to TRBJ2-2, with D possibly being TRBD1 (6 bases). This CDR3 has 14 amino acids. Deletions cut 2 bases from V and 5 bases from J, with 9 bases between. Germline CDR1 MNHEY, CDR2 SMNVEV (reference sequence). CDR3 region: CASSLNRATGELFF. In nucleotides, the CDR3 is TGTGCCAGCAGTTTAAACAGGGCTACCGGGGAGCTGTTTTTT.

The chain carries TRBV19 and TRBJ2-7; D is perhaps TRBD1 (6 bases). Trimming took off 3 bases at V and 5 bases at J, with 14 bases between the two ends. The CDR3 contains 14 residues. Germline CDR1 LNHDA, CDR2 SQIVND (reference sequence). CDR3 sequence: CASSISWGRDEQYF. The DNA for the CDR3 is TGTGCCAGTAGTATTAGTTGGGGGCGCGACGAGCAGTACTTC.